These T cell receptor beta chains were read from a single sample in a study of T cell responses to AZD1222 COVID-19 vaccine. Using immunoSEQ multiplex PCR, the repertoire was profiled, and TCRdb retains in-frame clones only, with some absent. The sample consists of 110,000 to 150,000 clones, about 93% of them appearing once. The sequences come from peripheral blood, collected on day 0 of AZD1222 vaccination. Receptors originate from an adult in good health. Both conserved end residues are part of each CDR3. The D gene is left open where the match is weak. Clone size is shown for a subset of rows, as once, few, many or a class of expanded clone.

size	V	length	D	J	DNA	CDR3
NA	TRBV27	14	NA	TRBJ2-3	TGTGCCAGCAGGTCAGGCCCTGACACAGATACGCAGTATTTT	CASRSGPDTDTQYF
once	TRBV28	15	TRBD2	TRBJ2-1	TGTGCCAGCAGTACTAGCGGGAGCTCCTACAATGAGCAGTTCTTC	CASSTSGSSYNEQFF
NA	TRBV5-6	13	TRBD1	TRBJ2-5	TGTGCCAGCAGCTCGACAGGGAGAGAGACCCAGTACTTC	CASSSTGRETQYF
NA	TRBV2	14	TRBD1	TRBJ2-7	TGTGCCAGCAGCCGGGACAGGAGCTCCTACGAGCAGTACTTC	CASSRDRSSYEQYF
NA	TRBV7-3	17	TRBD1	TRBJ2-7	TGTGCCAGCAGCTTAGAGGACAGGGGGCTTCCCTCCTACGAGCAGTACTTC	CASSLEDRGLPSYEQYF
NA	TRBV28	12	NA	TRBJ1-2	TGTGCCACCAGGGTTCCCTACTATGGCTACACCTTC	CATRVPYYGYTF
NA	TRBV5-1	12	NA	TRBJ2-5	TGCGCCAGCAGCTTCCGGGCGGAGACCCAGTACTTC	CASSFRAETQYF
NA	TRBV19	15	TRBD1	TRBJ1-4	TGTGCCAGTAGTATTCCGACAGGGGAGTTTGAAAAACTGTTTTTT	CASSIPTGEFEKLFF
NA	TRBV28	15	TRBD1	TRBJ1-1	TGTGCCAGCAGACTCTTGGGGACAGGGGGCACTGAAGCTTTCTTT	CASRLLGTGGTEAFF
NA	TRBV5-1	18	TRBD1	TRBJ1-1	TGCGCCAGCAGCTTGAGTCCCGGGACAGGGGGCGCGGGCACTGAAGCTTTCTTT	CASSLSPGTGGAGTEAFF
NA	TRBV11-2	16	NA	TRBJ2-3	TGTGCCAGCAGCTTATGGGGGCGAGGGAGCACAGATACGCAGTATTTT	CASSLWGRGSTDTQYF
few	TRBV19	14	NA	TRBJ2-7	TGTGCCAGTAGTATAACCGGGTCATCTCTCGAGCAGTACTTC	CASSITGSSLEQYF
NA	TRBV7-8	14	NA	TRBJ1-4	TGTGCCAGCAGCTTCACTCCCGGAGGGGAAAAACTGTTTTTT	CASSFTPGGEKLFF
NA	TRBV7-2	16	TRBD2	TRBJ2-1	TGTGCCAGCAGCGAGGTAGCGGGAGAGGTTAAGAATGAGCAGTTCTTC	CASSEVAGEVKNEQFF
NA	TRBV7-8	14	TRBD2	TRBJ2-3	TGTGCCAGCAGCCGGGGCGGGAGTTCAGATACGCAGTATTTT	CASSRGGSSDTQYF
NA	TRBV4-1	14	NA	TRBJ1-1	TGCGCCAGCAGCCAAGATGGAGACAGCACTGAAGCTTTCTTT	CASSQDGDSTEAFF
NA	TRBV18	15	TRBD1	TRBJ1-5	TGTGCCAGCTCACCGATGGGACAGAGCAATCAGCCCCAGCATTTT	CASSPMGQSNQPQHF
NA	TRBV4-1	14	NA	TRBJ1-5	TGCGCCAGCAGCCTGGGAGGGTTCAATCAGCCCCAGCATTTT	CASSLGGFNQPQHF
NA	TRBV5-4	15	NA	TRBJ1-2	TGTGCCAGCAGCTTGGTAGGGGGTACAAATTATGGCTACACCTTC	CASSLVGGTNYGYTF
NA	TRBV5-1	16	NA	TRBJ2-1	TGCGCCAGCAGCTCCTTCCGGGACCTCTCAGGCAATGAGCAGTTCTTC	CASSSFRDLSGNEQFF
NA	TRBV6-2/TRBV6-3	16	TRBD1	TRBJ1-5	TGTGCCAGCAGCCACAGGGGGCACGGGAGCAATCAGCCCCAGCATTTT	CASSHRGHGSNQPQHF
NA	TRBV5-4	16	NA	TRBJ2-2	TGTGCCAGCAGCGGGGGGAGTGGCGATAACACCGGGGAGCTGTTTTTT	CASSGGSGDNTGELFF
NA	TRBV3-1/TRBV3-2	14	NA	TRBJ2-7	TGTGCCAGCAGCCAAGATGGGGCGTCCTACGAGCAGTACTTC	CASSQDGASYEQYF
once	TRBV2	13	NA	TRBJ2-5	TGTGCCAGCAGTGAACGCTGGGAAGAGACCCAGTACTTC	CASSERWEETQYF
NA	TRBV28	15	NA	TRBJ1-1	TGTGCCAGCAGAAACCAGGGCGAAGGGGGCACTGAAGCTTTCTTT	CASRNQGEGGTEAFF
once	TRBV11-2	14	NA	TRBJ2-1	TGTGCCAGCAGCTTTGGCCTCGCGGGCAATGAGCAGTTCTTC	CASSFGLAGNEQFF
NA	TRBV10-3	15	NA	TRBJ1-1	TGTGCCATCAGCGACCTGACAGCGGAGAACACTGAAGCTTTCTTT	CAISDLTAENTEAFF
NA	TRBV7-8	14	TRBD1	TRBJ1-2	TGTGCCAGCAGCTCCGAGACAGGGCCGTATGGCTACACCTTC	CASSSETGPYGYTF
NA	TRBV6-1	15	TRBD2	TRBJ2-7	TGTGCCAGCAGTGAAGTTGCGCGGGAGGGCCTGGAGCAGTACTTC	CASSEVAREGLEQYF
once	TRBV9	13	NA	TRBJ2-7	TGTGCCAGCAGCTCCCATAGCGCGTACGAGCAGTACTTC	CASSSHSAYEQYF
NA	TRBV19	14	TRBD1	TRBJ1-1	TGTGCCAGTAGTATCAGGGGGGGGAACACTGAAGCTTTCTTT	CASSIRGGNTEAFF
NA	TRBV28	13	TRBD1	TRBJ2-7	TGTGCCAGCACCGGGACAGGGTCCTACGAGCAGTACTTC	CASTGTGSYEQYF
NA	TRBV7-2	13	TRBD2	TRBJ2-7	TGTGCCAGCAGCCTAGCGGAGTCCTACGAGCAGTACTTC	CASSLAESYEQYF
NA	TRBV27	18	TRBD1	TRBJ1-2	TGTGCCAGCAGTTTATCGGAGAGGACAGGCCGGCGGGCCTATGGCTACACCTTC	CASSLSERTGRRAYGYTF
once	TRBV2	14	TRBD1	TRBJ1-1	TGTGCCAGCAACAACGGACAGGGGAGTACTGAAGCTTTCTTT	CASNNGQGSTEAFF
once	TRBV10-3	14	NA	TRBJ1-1	TGTGCCATCAGTGAGGTAGGGACGCTCACTGAAGCTTTCTTT	CAISEVGTLTEAFF
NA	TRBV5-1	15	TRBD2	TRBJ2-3	TGCGCCAGCAGCCCGGGACTAGCGGGTCGTGGTACGCAGTATTTT	CASSPGLAGRGTQYF
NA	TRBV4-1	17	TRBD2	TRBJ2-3	TGCGCCAGCAGCCAAGATAGTCCGGGAGGAGGCGCAGATACGCAGTATTTT	CASSQDSPGGGADTQYF
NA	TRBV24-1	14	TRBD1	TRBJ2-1	TGTGCCATCGCGCCGGGACAGGGAGTAGGTGAGCAGTTCTTC	CAIAPGQGVGEQFF
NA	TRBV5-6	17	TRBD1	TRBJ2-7	TGTGCCAGCAGCTTGGCCTTTCGGACAGGGGATCCCTACGAGCAGTACTTC	CASSLAFRTGDPYEQYF
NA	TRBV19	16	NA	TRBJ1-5	TGTGCCAGTAGTTTGGGCGGACAGTTTAGCAATCAGCCCCAGCATTTT	CASSLGGQFSNQPQHF
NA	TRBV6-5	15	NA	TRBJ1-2	TGTGCCAGCAGTCGGGGTGGGGGCTTTGGTTATGGCTACACCTTC	CASSRGGGFGYGYTF